A selection of T cell receptor beta chains follows, all from one sample in a study of human versus mouse CDR3 diversity and MHC coevolution. TCRdb's copy holds only in-frame clones and misses some; the assay was immunoSEQ multiplex PCR. Of approximately 81,000 clones in the sample, around 93% were seen once. Sequenced material: naive CD4+ T cells from blood. The source is a person aged 30-69 years in good health. Each CDR3 is given with its conserved first and last residue. A D gene is named only where the DNA matches it firmly. Clone size is stated in some rows and not others, as once, few, many or a class when expanded.

j_call: TRBJ1-1
v_call: TRBV6-4
clone_size: NA
d_call: NA
cdr3_aa: CASARAVGTEAFF
cdr3_nt: TGTGCCAGCGCACGAGCGGTGGGGACTGAAGCTTTCTTT

j_call: TRBJ2-7
v_call: TRBV9
clone_size: NA
d_call: TRBD2
cdr3_aa: CASSVGIAGASWEQYF
cdr3_nt: TGTGCCAGCAGCGTAGGTATAGCGGGGGCCTCCTGGGAGCAGTACTTC

j_call: TRBJ2-7
v_call: TRBV28
clone_size: NA
d_call: TRBD2
cdr3_aa: CASSLTASGSPEQYF
cdr3_nt: TGTGCCAGCAGTTTAACGGCTAGCGGGAGCCCCGAGCAGTACTTC

j_call: TRBJ2-1
v_call: TRBV23-1
clone_size: once
d_call: TRBD1
cdr3_aa: CASSQRTGEPVF
cdr3_nt: TGCGCCAGCAGTCAACGGACAGGCGAGCCGGTCTTC

j_call: TRBJ2-5
v_call: TRBV7-2
clone_size: NA
d_call: TRBD2
cdr3_aa: CASSLAGGQETQYF
cdr3_nt: TGTGCCAGCAGCCTAGCGGGGGGGCAAGAGACCCAGTACTTC

j_call: TRBJ2-7
v_call: TRBV19
clone_size: NA
d_call: TRBD1
cdr3_aa: CASSSPGQNYEQYF
cdr3_nt: TGTGCCAGTAGTTCACCGGGACAGAACTACGAGCAGTACTTC

j_call: TRBJ2-5
v_call: TRBV5-5
clone_size: once
d_call: NA
cdr3_aa: CASSSPGRDRRMDGQYF
cdr3_nt: TGTGCCAGCAGCTCCCCCGGGCGGGACAGACGTATGGACGGGCAGTACTTC

j_call: TRBJ2-2
v_call: TRBV18
clone_size: NA
d_call: TRBD2
cdr3_aa: CASSPLAGAVGELFF
cdr3_nt: TGTGCCAGCTCACCCTTAGCGGGAGCGGTCGGGGAGCTGTTTTTT

j_call: TRBJ2-7
v_call: TRBV27
clone_size: NA
d_call: TRBD1
cdr3_aa: CASSSSLRDRGYEQYF
cdr3_nt: TGTGCCAGCAGTTCTTCCCTCCGGGACAGGGGCTACGAGCAGTACTTC

j_call: TRBJ2-5
v_call: TRBV9
clone_size: NA
d_call: NA
cdr3_aa: CASSVAAAGGQETQYF
cdr3_nt: TGTGCCAGCAGCGTAGCGGCAGCCGGGGGCCAAGAGACCCAGTACTTC

j_call: TRBJ1-5
v_call: TRBV5-6
clone_size: NA
d_call: NA
cdr3_aa: CASSFGADMNQPQHF
cdr3_nt: TGTGCCAGCAGCTTTGGGGCAGACATGAATCAGCCCCAGCATTTT

j_call: TRBJ1-1
v_call: TRBV15
clone_size: NA
d_call: TRBD1
cdr3_aa: CATSRDTGGFNTEAFF
cdr3_nt: TGTGCCACCAGCAGAGACACAGGGGGCTTTAACACTGAAGCTTTCTTT

j_call: TRBJ2-1
v_call: TRBV18
clone_size: NA
d_call: TRBD1
cdr3_aa: CASSPTGTGGHYNEQFF
cdr3_nt: TGTGCCAGCTCACCAACCGGGACAGGGGGCCACTACAATGAGCAGTTCTTC

j_call: TRBJ2-2
v_call: TRBV19
clone_size: NA
d_call: TRBD1
cdr3_aa: CASRQGANTGELFF
cdr3_nt: TGTGCCAGTCGACAGGGGGCGAACACCGGGGAGCTGTTTTTT

j_call: TRBJ2-7
v_call: TRBV5-1
clone_size: NA
d_call: TRBD1
cdr3_aa: CASVLGTGSYEQYF
cdr3_nt: TGCGCCAGCGTGCTAGGGACAGGCTCCTACGAGCAGTACTTC

j_call: TRBJ1-5
v_call: TRBV2
clone_size: NA
d_call: NA
cdr3_aa: CASSPGQSRDQPQHF
cdr3_nt: TGTGCCAGCAGCCCCGGACAGAGTAGGGATCAGCCCCAGCATTTT

j_call: TRBJ2-7
v_call: TRBV28
clone_size: NA
d_call: TRBD2
cdr3_aa: CASIAGGDPYEQYF
cdr3_nt: TGTGCCAGCATAGCGGGAGGGGATCCCTACGAGCAGTACTTC

j_call: TRBJ2-7
v_call: TRBV5-4
clone_size: NA
d_call: NA
cdr3_aa: CASSLGLTYEQYF
cdr3_nt: TGTGCCAGCAGCTTGGGCCTAACCTACGAGCAGTACTTC

j_call: TRBJ1-1
v_call: TRBV6-5
clone_size: once
d_call: NA
cdr3_aa: CASTEVGFSGTEAFF
cdr3_nt: TGTGCCAGCACCGAAGTGGGTTTTAGCGGCACTGAAGCTTTCTTT

j_call: TRBJ1-3
v_call: TRBV18
clone_size: NA
d_call: NA
cdr3_aa: CASSPGDSGNTIYF
cdr3_nt: TGTGCCAGCTCACCCGGGGACTCTGGAAACACCATATATTTT

j_call: TRBJ1-3
v_call: TRBV25-1
clone_size: NA
d_call: TRBD1
cdr3_aa: CASSEIVGQRGSGNTIYF
cdr3_nt: TGTGCCAGCAGTGAAATAGTGGGACAGCGTGGCTCTGGAAACACCATATATTTT

j_call: TRBJ1-1
v_call: TRBV10-3
clone_size: NA
d_call: NA
cdr3_aa: CAISDGPRGNNAFF
cdr3_nt: TGTGCCATCAGTGATGGACCCCGGGGGAATAACGCTTTCTTT

j_call: TRBJ2-7
v_call: TRBV7-9
clone_size: NA
d_call: TRBD2
cdr3_aa: CASSLSVRSGRVTYEQYF
cdr3_nt: TGTGCCAGCAGCTTAAGTGTGAGAAGCGGGAGGGTTACCTACGAGCAGTACTTC

j_call: TRBJ2-2
v_call: TRBV4-1
clone_size: NA
d_call: NA
cdr3_aa: CASRLGGGTGELFF
cdr3_nt: TGCGCCAGCCGACTCGGAGGCGGGACCGGGGAGCTGTTTTTT

j_call: TRBJ2-1
v_call: TRBV10-3
clone_size: NA
d_call: TRBD2
cdr3_aa: CAISSGLAEYNEQFF
cdr3_nt: TGTGCCATCAGTTCGGGACTAGCGGAGTACAATGAGCAGTTCTTC

j_call: TRBJ1-1
v_call: TRBV7-9
clone_size: NA
d_call: TRBD1
cdr3_aa: CASSGSGGGRVNTEAFF
cdr3_nt: TGTGCCAGCAGCGGAAGTGGAGGGGGCAGGGTGAACACTGAAGCTTTCTTT

j_call: TRBJ2-3
v_call: TRBV5-1
clone_size: once
d_call: TRBD1
cdr3_aa: CASSGTGVDTQYF
cdr3_nt: TGCGCGTCATCCGGGACAGGGGTGGATACGCAGTATTTT

j_call: TRBJ1-4
v_call: TRBV7-2
clone_size: NA
d_call: NA
cdr3_aa: CASSLRRSTEKLFF
cdr3_nt: TGTGCCAGCAGCTTAAGGCGGTCGACTGAAAAACTGTTTTTT

j_call: TRBJ1-2
v_call: TRBV19
clone_size: NA
d_call: TRBD1
cdr3_aa: CASSIVSTGGRVDGYTF
cdr3_nt: TGTGCCAGTAGTATAGTTTCAACAGGGGGAAGGGTTGATGGCTACACCTTC

j_call: TRBJ1-3
v_call: TRBV7-6
clone_size: NA
d_call: TRBD1
cdr3_aa: CASRPGTVSGNTIYF
cdr3_nt: TGTGCCAGCAGACCTGGGACAGTCTCTGGAAACACCATATATTTT

j_call: TRBJ2-3
v_call: TRBV30
clone_size: NA
d_call: NA
cdr3_aa: CAWSPRGPDTQYF
cdr3_nt: TGTGCCTGGAGTCCCAGGGGACCAGATACGCAGTATTTT

j_call: TRBJ2-1
v_call: TRBV18
clone_size: NA
d_call: NA
cdr3_aa: CASSPPGGREGNEQFF
cdr3_nt: TGTGCCAGCTCACCACCGGGGGGACGAGAGGGTAATGAGCAGTTCTTC

j_call: TRBJ2-5
v_call: TRBV4-1
clone_size: NA
d_call: NA
cdr3_aa: CASQYFRGAVQETQYF
cdr3_nt: TGCGCCAGCCAATACTTTCGGGGGGCTGTACAAGAGACCCAGTACTTC

j_call: TRBJ1-3
v_call: TRBV7-9
clone_size: NA
d_call: NA
cdr3_aa: CASSRRSWDNSGNTIYF
cdr3_nt: TGTGCCAGCAGCCGTCGATCCTGGGACAACTCTGGAAACACCATATATTTT

j_call: TRBJ2-5
v_call: TRBV6-1
clone_size: NA
d_call: NA
cdr3_aa: CASSSLNIAQETQYF
cdr3_nt: TGTGCCAGCAGTAGTCTGAACATCGCCCAAGAGACCCAGTACTTC

j_call: TRBJ1-1
v_call: TRBV5-4
clone_size: NA
d_call: TRBD1
cdr3_aa: CASSPSQGYTEAFF
cdr3_nt: TGTGCCAGCAGCCCCTCACAGGGGTACACTGAAGCTTTCTTT

j_call: TRBJ2-7
v_call: TRBV5-1
clone_size: NA
d_call: TRBD2
cdr3_aa: CASSLSGTSGTEQYF
cdr3_nt: TGCGCCAGCAGCTTGAGCGGGACTAGCGGGACCGAGCAGTACTTC

j_call: TRBJ2-6
v_call: TRBV11-2
clone_size: NA
d_call: NA
cdr3_aa: CASSLDAGVGANVLTF
cdr3_nt: TGTGCCAGCAGCTTAGATGCCGGGGTCGGGGCCAACGTCCTGACTTTC

j_call: TRBJ1-1
v_call: TRBV19
clone_size: NA
d_call: NA
cdr3_aa: CASSIGAPNTEAFF
cdr3_nt: TGTGCCAGTAGTATAGGGGCACCCAACACTGAAGCTTTCTTT

j_call: TRBJ1-2
v_call: TRBV28
clone_size: NA
d_call: NA
cdr3_aa: CASSSPTGANYGYTF
cdr3_nt: TGTGCCAGCAGTTCACCCACAGGAGCCAACTATGGCTACACCTTC

j_call: TRBJ1-4
v_call: TRBV19
clone_size: few
d_call: NA
cdr3_aa: CASSTRTQGSEKLFF
cdr3_nt: TGTGCCAGTAGTACACGGACCCAAGGGAGTGAAAAACTGTTTTTT

j_call: TRBJ1-2
v_call: TRBV7-9
clone_size: NA
d_call: NA
cdr3_aa: CASSPGRGAAYGYTF
cdr3_nt: TGTGCCAGCAGCCCCGGGCGGGGGGCTGCTTATGGCTACACCTTC

j_call: TRBJ2-3
v_call: TRBV6-5
clone_size: NA
d_call: TRBD2
cdr3_aa: CASSYSGRGTDTQYF
cdr3_nt: TGTGCCAGCAGTTACTCGGGGAGGGGCACAGATACGCAGTATTTT

j_call: TRBJ2-1
v_call: TRBV7-3
clone_size: few
d_call: TRBD2
cdr3_aa: CASSLQGERGVYNEQFF
cdr3_nt: TGTGCCAGCAGCCTCCAGGGGGAGCGGGGGGTCTACAATGAGCAGTTCTTC

j_call: TRBJ2-4
v_call: TRBV11-2
clone_size: NA
d_call: NA
cdr3_aa: CASSPQLGPNIQYF
cdr3_nt: TGTGCCAGCAGCCCACAGCTGGGCCCGAACATTCAGTACTTC

j_call: TRBJ2-1
v_call: TRBV5-1
clone_size: NA
d_call: NA
cdr3_aa: CASSPGLTGSYNEQFF
cdr3_nt: TGCGCCAGCAGCCCCGGACTAACGGGGTCCTACAATGAGCAGTTCTTC

j_call: TRBJ2-7
v_call: TRBV18
clone_size: NA
d_call: NA
cdr3_aa: CASSPSSPPTYEQYF
cdr3_nt: TGTGCCAGCTCACCCTCCTCTCCCCCTACCTACGAGCAGTACTTC

j_call: TRBJ2-7
v_call: TRBV5-4
clone_size: NA
d_call: NA
cdr3_aa: CASTGTKDYEQYF
cdr3_nt: TGTGCCAGCACCGGGACAAAAGATTACGAGCAGTACTTC

j_call: TRBJ2-7
v_call: TRBV5-1
clone_size: NA
d_call: NA
cdr3_aa: CASSLVFRGLSSYEQYF
cdr3_nt: TGCGCCAGCAGCTTGGTCTTCCGGGGATTAAGCTCCTACGAGCAGTACTTC

j_call: TRBJ1-1
v_call: TRBV6-1
clone_size: NA
d_call: NA
cdr3_aa: CASSEIWDSTEAFF
cdr3_nt: TGTGCCAGCAGTGAAATTTGGGACTCGACTGAAGCTTTCTTT

j_call: TRBJ1-5
v_call: TRBV6-6
clone_size: NA
d_call: TRBD1
cdr3_aa: CASSYSGTGVQPQHF
cdr3_nt: TGTGCCAGCAGTTACTCCGGGACAGGGGTTCAGCCCCAGCATTTT